These 6 T cell receptor beta chains came from one sample sequenced in a study of regulatory T cells in long-lasting Graves disease. Researchers made TCR beta libraries by using iRepertoire HTBI primers and running Arm-PCR on CDR3 regions. TCRdb passed the multiplex PCR reads through MiXCR, listing each CDR3 protein once. The sample carries hundreds of thousands of distinct CDR3 sequences, approximately 13% recorded once. The time point denotes: newly diagnosed GD, antithyroid drugs for less than 3 months. The TCR library was made from RNA that had been extracted from PBMCs in TRIzol. The data also belong to a second study, concerning T cells in Graves' hyperthyroidism and ophthalmopathy.

Here the sequenced sample was peripheral blood mononuclear cells (PBMCs), taken at new diagnosis, from a patient treated with antithyroid drugs. Source of these receptors: a man between 25 and 39 years old with Graves disease.

The sample holds many counts of this clonotype. This chain joins TRBV10-3 and TRBJ2-2; no definite D call. The germline V gene encodes CDR1 ENHRY and CDR2 SYGVKD. Trimming pared 7 bases from V and 5 bases from J, leaving 11 bases between. This CDR3 region has 13 residues. Here the CDR3 reads CAITLTVTGELFF. CDR3 DNA: TGTGCCATCACCCTCACAGTGACCGGGGAGCTGTTTTTT.

This clonotype was observed many times. The J gene is TRBJ2-6, the V gene TRBV12-3 or TRBV12-4; 8 bases are shared with TRBD1. The CDR3 length is 16 residues. V shed 6 bases and J 1 base; nucleotides not matched to a gene: 5. The CDR3 loop reads CASSSDRVSGANVLTF. As DNA, the CDR3 is TGTGCCAGCAGCTCGGACAGGGTATCTGGGGCCAACGTCCTGACTTTC.

For this clonotype: With only one base between it and a far larger clone, this is likely a read error. V and J are TRBV13 and TRBJ2-3; maybe TRBD1 (5 bases). Gene TRBJ1-1 matches the end of the DNA better, so the J call may be wrong. The V gene's germline CDR1 is PRHDT and CDR2 FYEKMQ (reference sequence). This CDR3 has 12 residues. CDR3 region: CASSVGTADAFF. The CDR3 bases are TGTGCCAGCAGCGTTGGGACGGCTGACGCTTTCTTT.

This clonotype was observed at least ten times. V is TRBV5-4 and J is TRBJ2-5; D may be TRBD2 (7 bases). Between the trimmed V and J ends, which lost 3 bases and 1 base, there was a span of 10 bases. This CDR3 is 14 amino acids long. Germline values: CDR1 SGHNT, CDR2 YYREEE (reference sequence). This CDR3 is CASSWGGGQETQYF. DNA of the CDR3: TGTGCCAGCAGCTGGGGAGGGGGCCAAGAGACCCAGTACTTC.

This clonotype was observed at least ten times. The rearrangement uses TRBV7-9 and TRBJ2-1; D remains unclear. The V and J ends lost 9 bases and 9 bases respectively, with 12 bases between them. Germline V gene data show CDR1 as SEHNR and CDR2 as FQNEAQ (reference sequence). The CDR3 loop spans 11 amino acids. The CDR3 sequence: CASTLSGEQFF. The CDR3 region has the DNA TGTGCCAGTACGCTATCCGGTGAGCAGTTCTTC.

This clonotype occurred many times. CDR3 protein: CASGYGPNNEQFF. The CDR3 nucleotides are TGTGCCAGCGGCTACGGCCCCAACAATGAGCAGTTCTTC. V and J are TRBV12-3 or TRBV12-4 and TRBJ2-1; D unresolved. The CDR3 runs to 13 residues. Trimming removed 8 bases at V and 5 bases at J, with 13 bases between.